Listed here are 2 T cell receptor beta chains from one sample, sequenced in a study of shared clonotypes between healthy human individuals (TCRdb year 2020). For the CD8 naive samples, CD45RO-negative cells were positively selected for CCR7, yielding a CD45RA+CCR7+ population from which TemRA cells were excluded. Libraries came from the immunoSEQ multiplex PCR assay. TCRdb carries this immuneACCESS record with in-frame sequences only. Its versions omit some clonotypes, under half of them owing to an unresolved V gene in the studies checked, with the rest unexplained. Recorded for this sample are some 2.1 million clones; about 95% of them occurred a single time. The ten largest clones represent roughly 1% of the sample. Sequencing input: naive CD8+ T cells sorted from blood. The cell subset or site label for this specimen denotes: CD45RA+CCR7+. The receptors originated from a man in his late teens or twenties in good health.

This clone has more than one count but fewer than ten. CDR3 coding DNA: TGTGCCAGCAGCGGCGGACGGGACAGGTCTGACAATCAGCCCCAGCATTTT. Its translation is CASSGGRDRSDNQPQHF. The V call is TRBV5-6, the J call TRBJ1-5; 8 bases match TRBD1. CDR3 length: 17 amino acids. With 4 bases clipped from V and 3 bases from J, the junction kept 12 bases outside the gene matches. The germline CDR1 and CDR2 sequences are SGHDT and YYEEEE.

The chain combines TRBV5-1 with TRBJ2-2; perhaps TRBD2 as D (5 bases). Germline loops: CDR1 SGHRS, CDR2 YFSETQ. This CDR3 comprises 13 residues. V was cut by 2 bases and J by 6 bases, with 8 bases left in between. CDR3 residues: CASSFASPGELFF. In nucleotides, the CDR3 is TGCGCCAGCAGCTTTGCTAGCCCCGGGGAGCTGTTTTTT. Drawing the rest from reference TRBV5-1 and TRBJ2-2, the complete variable domain is KAGVTQTPRYLIKTRGQQVTLSCSPISGHRSVSWYQQTPGQGLQFLFEYFSETQRNKGNFPGRFSGRQFSNSRSEMNVSTLELGDSALYLCASSFASPGELFFGEGSRLTVL.